The clone carrying this TCR beta chain was picked up a small number of times. This specimen comes from a study of CDR3 diversity in severe acne. TCRdb itself ran the PCR reads through MiXCR, one entry per CDR3 protein. The sample consists of tens of thousands of distinct CDR3 sequences, about 49% of them appearing once. V gave up 6 bases and J gave up 3 bases; unmatched junction bases: 10. The CDR3 is 17 amino acids. Germline V gene sequence: CDR1 MDHEN, CDR2 SYDVKM. The source material was blood. The chain has TRBV28 and TRBJ2-1; the match to TRBD2 covers 11 bases. The receptor was derived from a male donor with severe acne vulgaris. The CDR3 spells CASRTTSGSGFYNEQFF. CDR3 in DNA: TGTGCCAGCAGGACCACTAGCGGGAGTGGCTTCTACAATGAGCAGTTCTTC. The full variable domain, its missing parts supplied by reference TRBV28 and TRBJ2-1, is DVKVTQSSRYLVKRTGEKVFLECVQDMDHENMFWYRQDPGLGLRLIYFSYDVKMKEKGDIPEGYSVSREKKERFSLILESASTNQTSMYLCASRTTSGSGFYNEQFFGPGTRLTVL.